This T cell receptor (beta chain) comes out of a study of tumor and adjacent non-tumor tissue in lung cancer. The wider study: Stage I to III disease affected some 11 men and roughly 5 women aged about 30 to 76.

The germline CDR1 and CDR2 sequences are SQVTM and ANQGSEA. V gave up 3 bases and J gave up 3 bases; unmatched junction bases: 8. This CDR3 contains 17 residues. The library came from three nested PCR rounds adapted from ARM-PCR protocols. TCRdb reprocessed the multiplex PCR reads with MiXCR, giving one entry per CDR3 protein. Of 60,000 to 80,000 distinct CDR3 sequences listed, roughly 70% are singletons. This clonotype was observed at least ten times. RNA was extracted from bulk tissue without any cell sorting. More than 3 cm separated this lung sample from the edge of the tumor. The V and J genes are TRBV29-1 and TRBJ2-3, with 14 bases fitting TRBD2. The source of this sequence is a woman between 50 and 59 years old with non-small cell lung cancer. Sequencing used distant non-tumor lung tissue. The CDR3 protein is CSVDSGLAGGTTDTQYF. CDR3 nucleotide sequence: TGCAGCGTTGATTCTGGACTAGCGGGAGGAACTACAGATACGCAGTATTTT.